These 9 T cell receptor beta chains were sequenced from one sample in a study of blood T cell repertoires in COVID-19. The method was immunoSEQ multiplex PCR; TCRdb's version includes in-frame clones alone and lacks a portion of them. The profile shows under 300,000 clones, approximately 87% of them singletons. Material for sequencing was peripheral blood. These receptors were obtained from a man between 60 and 75 years old with acute or convalescent COVID-19.

In its sample, this clone was seen once. The rearrangement links TRBV27 to TRBJ2-1; TRBD2 might be the D (5 bases). CDR1 MNHEY and CDR2 SMNVEV come from the germline V gene (reference sequence). The CDR3 sequence is 12 residues long. V lost 1 base, J lost 11 bases, and 9 bases lay in between. The CDR3 region has the DNA TGTGCCAGCAGTTTATATCGGGAAAAGCAGTTCTTC. This translates into CASSLYREKQFF.

The chain uses TRBV20-1 and TRBJ1-2; tentative D call: TRBD1 (5 bases). Germline assignment: CDR1 DFQATT and CDR2 SNEGSKA (reference sequence). Between the trimmed V and J ends, which lost 3 bases and 4 bases, there was a span of 18 bases. The length of the CDR3 is 15 residues. The CDR3 DNA sequence: TGCAGTGCTAGTTTATCCAGGGTCTATGGCTATGGCTACACCTTC. This gives the protein CSASLSRVYGYGYTF.

This chain uses TRBV28 with TRBJ1-6; TRBD1 aligns across 7 bases. Looked up from germline, CDR1 is MDHEN and CDR2 is SYDVKM. This CDR3 is built from 17 residues. V shed 4 bases and J 8 bases; nucleotides not matched to a gene: 14. CDR3: CASSSYRQGVRDSPLHF. In nucleotides, the CDR3 is TGTGCCAGCAGTTCCTATCGACAGGGTGTAAGAGATTCACCCCTCCACTTT.

This chain connects TRBV2 to TRBJ1-5; D may be TRBD1 (5 bases). This CDR3 has 16 amino acids. Trimming removed 6 bases at V and 2 bases at J, with 17 bases between. The germline V gene has CDR1 SNHLY and CDR2 FYNNEI. The CDR3 region has the DNA TGTGCCAGCAGCCCTGTCCGGACGGGGGGCAATCAGCCCCAGCATTTT. Protein sequence: CASSPVRTGGNQPQHF.

This sequence joins TRBV5-6 and TRBJ1-5; 9 nucleotides line up with TRBD1. This CDR3 comprises 17 residues. With V trimmed by 2 bases and J by 0 bases, 6 bases remained unmatched. Germline V gives CDR1 SGHDT, CDR2 YYEEEE. This CDR3 is CASSFRGTGISNQPQHF. CDR3 in DNA: TGTGCCAGCAGCTTCCGCGGGACAGGGATTAGCAATCAGCCCCAGCATTTT. The whole variable domain, filled in from reference TRBV5-6 and TRBJ1-5, reads DAGVTQSPTHLIKTRGQQVTLRCSPKSGHDTVSWYQQALGQGPQFIFQYYEEEERQRGNFPDRFSGHQFPNYSSELNVNALLLGDSALYLCASSFRGTGISNQPQHFGDGTRLSIL.

The chain is built from TRBV13 and TRBJ1-5; a possible D gene is TRBD1 (5 bases). The V end was cut by 5 bases, the J end by 4 bases, with 15 bases between. Per the germline V gene, CDR1 is PRHDT and CDR2 is FYEKMQ (reference sequence). The CDR3 sequence is 15 residues long. The CDR3 spells CASSPGQGSNQPQHF. The CDR3 DNA follows: TGTGCCAGCAGCCCGGGCCAGGGTAGTAATCAGCCCCAGCATTTT.

This chain connects TRBV5-1 to TRBJ2-7; 7 positions agree with TRBD2. The germline CDR1 and CDR2 sequences are SGHRS and YFSETQ. The CDR3 has 16 residues. Germline trimming cut 4 bases from V and 4 bases from J; bases unmatched to any gene: 14. Here the CDR3 reads CASSPGDGSGGYEQYF. CDR3 DNA: TGCGCCAGCAGCCCCGGGGACGGTTCGGGAGGATACGAGCAGTACTTC.

This clone was counted once. This chain links TRBV28 with TRBJ1-1, with 7 positions matching TRBD1. Germline values: CDR1 MDHEN, CDR2 SYDVKM. The CDR3 loop spans 15 amino acids. V dropped 0 bases and J dropped 5; count of bases not matched to a gene: 6. CDR3 sequence: CASSLWTGLGTEAFF. The DNA of the CDR3 is TGTGCCAGCAGTTTATGGACAGGGTTGGGGACTGAAGCTTTCTTT. Full variable domain (remainder filled in from reference TRBV28 and TRBJ1-1): DVKVTQSSRYLVKRTGEKVFLECVQDMDHENMFWYRQDPGLGLRLIYFSYDVKMKEKGDIPEGYSVSREKKERFSLILESASTNQTSMYLCASSLWTGLGTEAFFGQGTRLTVV.

The chain combines TRBV28 with TRBJ2-1, with 9 nucleotides matching TRBD1. The germline V gene encodes CDR1 MDHEN and CDR2 SYDVKM. V was pared by 4 bases and J by 7 bases, with 8 bases of the junction left unmatched. The CDR3 has 15 residues. Here the CDR3 reads CASSSVQGARNEQFF. For the CDR3, the DNA is TGTGCCAGCAGTTCAGTACAGGGGGCGCGGAATGAGCAGTTCTTC.